A selection of T cell receptor beta chains follows, all from one sample in a study of CD8+ T cells in alopecia areata. Sequencing was performed with immunoSEQ multiplex PCR; in TCRdb, only in-frame clones are kept and a portion is missing. The sample contains 150,000 or so clones, 50% to 65% of which appear only once. Sample: CD8+ T cells sorted from blood, taken at week 4, from a patient treated with tofacitinib. The receptors stem from a human donor with alopecia areata. Both conserved end residues are part of each CDR3. A D gene is named only where the DNA matches it firmly. A row's size may be missing; if present it is once, few, many or a size class.

D,J,V,size,CDR3,DNA
.,TRBJ2-2,TRBV6-4,.,CASSDTTGLNTGELFF,TGTGCCAGCAGCGACACAACAGGGCTGAACACCGGGGAGCTGTTTTTT
.,TRBJ1-1,TRBV29-1,few,CSFIQGMNTEAFF,TGCAGCTTCATTCAGGGGATGAACACTGAAGCTTTCTTT
.,TRBJ2-5,TRBV6-5,.,CASQSSGGMAQYF,TGTGCCAGCCAGAGCAGTGGGGGAATGGCCCAGTACTTC
.,TRBJ1-1,TRBV29-1,.,CSVDQGTEAFF,TGCAGCGTTGACCAGGGAACTGAAGCTTTCTTT
.,TRBJ1-2,TRBV25-1,.,CASSDDRPGYTF,TGTGCCAGCAGCGACGACAGGCCTGGCTACACCTTC
TRBD1,TRBJ1-2,TRBV7-2,once,CASSTRQGGPDGYTF,TGTGCCAGCAGCACCCGACAGGGCGGTCCGGATGGCTACACCTTC
.,TRBJ1-1,TRBV11-2,.,CASSLVARGDTEAFF,TGTGCCAGCAGCTTAGTAGCCAGGGGTGACACTGAAGCTTTCTTT
.,TRBJ2-2,TRBV6-5,.,CASGVNTGELFF,TGTGCCAGTGGCGTGAACACCGGGGAGCTGTTTTTT
.,TRBJ1-2,TRBV4-1,.,CASSQENRAFSGYTF,TGCGCCAGCAGCCAAGAAAACAGGGCCTTTAGTGGCTACACCTTC
TRBD1,TRBJ1-4,TRBV7-2,.,CASSLRGTVNEKLFF,TGTGCCAGCAGCTTAAGGGGGACAGTTAATGAAAAACTGTTTTTT
.,TRBJ1-6,TRBV15,few,CATSRVSEGDSPLHF,TGTGCCACCAGCAGAGTCTCCGAGGGCGATTCACCCCTCCACTTT
.,TRBJ2-7,TRBV10-3,.,CAISDIGAGADEQYF,TGTGCCATCAGTGACATAGGGGCCGGTGCCGACGAGCAGTACTTC
.,TRBJ1-1,TRBV13,.,CASSSIEAHSWTEAFF,TGTGCCAGCAGCTCAATAGAGGCCCACAGCTGGACTGAAGCTTTCTTT
.,TRBJ2-7,TRBV5-1,.,CASSPRGETYEQYF,TGCGCCAGCAGCCCGAGGGGGGAGACCTACGAGCAGTACTTC
.,TRBJ2-2,TRBV29-1,.,CSVVSSSPGELFF,TGCAGCGTTGTGTCCTCTTCGCCCGGGGAGCTGTTTTTT
TRBD2,TRBJ2-1,TRBV5-6,many,CASSYQTSGQYNEQFF,TGTGCCAGCAGCTATCAGACTAGCGGTCAATACAATGAGCAGTTCTTC